This is a list of T cell receptor beta chains from one sample in a study of metastatic and nonmetastatic thyroid tumors. With MiXCR, TCRdb called clones anew from the PCR reads. The profile covers more than 6,000 clones, with 30% appearing a single time and roughly a fifth taken by the ten largest. Specimen: tumor tissue. The receptor source for this set is a female donor with papillary thyroid cancer or a benign thyroid nodule (not recorded which). Some clones in this sample may be carry-over from other donors' samples. Both conserved end residues are part of each CDR3. A D gene is named only where the DNA matches it firmly. Clone size appears in some rows only: once, few, many, or a class for an expanded clone.

>-|TRBJ2-7|-|TRBV6-1
CASSRDPSEQYF
TGTGCCAGCAGCCGGGACCCCAGTGAGCAGTACTTC
>-|TRBJ2-5|TRBD1|TRBV28
CASSSPLGGSLETQYF
TGTGCCAGCAGTTCTCCCTTAGGGGGCTCTCTGGAGACCCAGTACTTC
>-|TRBJ2-7|TRBD2|TRBV18
CASSPRREAGEQYF
TGTGCCAGCTCACCACGACGGGAGGCGGGGGAGCAGTACTTC
>few|TRBJ2-4|-|TRBV2
CASRTGQKNTKYF
TGTGCCAGTAGAACGGGGCAGAAAAACACTAAGTACTTC
>few|TRBJ2-7|TRBD2|TRBV6-2/TRBV6-3
CASSYRGSVYEQYF
TGTGCCAGCAGTTACCGCGGGAGCGTATACGAGCAGTACTTC
>-|TRBJ1-2|TRBD1|TRBV28
CASSTGQGILYGYTF
TGTGCCAGCAGTACGGGACAGGGGATTTTATATGGCTACACCTTC
>-|TRBJ2-7|-|TRBV5-6
CASSLMTYYEQYF
TGTGCCAGCAGCCTAATGACCTACTACGAGCAGTACTTC
>-|TRBJ2-7|TRBD2|TRBV6-1
CASTASGPYEQYF
TGTGCCAGCACGGCTAGCGGACCATACGAGCAGTACTTC
>-|TRBJ2-1|-|TRBV5-1
CASSRPEASYNEQFF
TGCGCCAGCAGCCGTCCGGAGGCCTCCTACAATGAGCAGTTCTTC
>few|TRBJ2-7|-|TRBV6-1
CASSRGWASSYEQHF
TGTGCCAGCAGCCGGGGGTGGGCCAGCTCCTACGAGCAGCACTTC
>-|TRBJ2-2|TRBD1|TRBV30
CAKGQGDTGELFF
TGTGCCAAAGGACAGGGCGACACCGGGGAGCTGTTTTTT
>medium-sized|TRBJ2-5|-|TRBV11-2
CASLGSVSRVQETQYF
TGTGCCAGCCTGGGCTCCGTAAGCCGGGTTCAAGAGACCCAGTACTTC
>-|TRBJ2-3|TRBD2|TRBV20-1
CSARLAGGTDRQYF
TGCAGTGCTAGACTAGCGGGAGGGACAGATAGGCAGTATTTT
>-|TRBJ2-2|TRBD2|TRBV4-1
CASSREGRGDGELFF
TGCGCCAGCAGCCGGGAAGGGAGGGGCGACGGTGAGCTGTTTTTT
>once|TRBJ2-7|-|TRBV4-2
CASSPRVGGISYEQYF
TGTGCCAGCAGCCCAAGAGTTGGGGGAATCTCCTACGAGCAGTACTTC
>-|TRBJ2-5|-|TRBV9
CASSRQGLGETQYF
TGTGCCAGCAGCCGACAGGGACTCGGGGAGACCCAGTACTTC
>-|TRBJ1-1|-|TRBV6-5
CDSIYEVITEAFF
TGTGACAGCATTTACGAGGTTATCACTGAAGCTTTCTTT
>few|TRBJ1-6|TRBD1|TRBV6-1
CASRSGQGGSPLHF
TGTGCCAGCAGGAGTGGTCAGGGGGGTTCACCCCTCCACTTT
>-|TRBJ2-7|-|TRBV2
CASARAHYEQYF
TGTGCCAGCGCCCGAGCTCACTACGAGCAGTACTTC
>few|TRBJ1-3|TRBD1|TRBV6-5
CASSSGTADSGNTIYF
TGTGCCAGCAGTTCCGGGACAGCAGACTCTGGAAACACCATATATTTT
>medium-sized|TRBJ2-5|TRBD1|TRBV2
CASSGTGVSVRETQYF
TGTGCCAGCAGTGGCACAGGGGTTTCGGTACGAGAGACCCAGTACTTC
>once|TRBJ1-2|TRBD1|TRBV4-1
CASSQDFGTGGASGYTF
TGCGCCAGCAGCCAAGATTTTGGGACAGGGGGCGCATCTGGCTACACCTTC
>medium-sized|TRBJ2-3|TRBD2|TRBV9
CASSVTTGTSGTNTQYF
TGTGCCAGCAGCGTGACGACAGGGACTAGCGGGACGAATACGCAGTATTTT
>few|TRBJ2-7|TRBD1|TRBV2
CASSENRGGYEQYF
TGTGCCAGCAGTGAGAACAGGGGCGGCTACGAGCAGTACTTC
>few|TRBJ1-2|-|TRBV6-4
CASSDSEGVNGYTF
TGTGCCAGCAGTGACTCAGAGGGGGTAAATGGCTACACCTTC
>-|TRBJ1-6|-|TRBV11-2
CASSFLGQRSYNSPLHF
TGTGCCAGCAGCTTCCTCGGGCAGCGCTCCTATAATTCACCCCTCCACTTT